This T cell receptor (beta chain) was found in a study of CXCR3-negative and CXCR3-positive naive CD8 T cells. This clonotype ranks as medium-sized in terms of frequency. In preparing the TRB cDNA libraries, 5' RACE with UMI labels was used. TCRdb reprocessed the 5' RACE reads and keeps a single row for each CDR3 protein, giving no DNA. The specimen's table records approximately 39,000 distinct CDR3 sequences. CDR3 length: 17 amino acids. Germline V CDR1 and CDR2: SEHNR, FQNEAQ (reference sequence). The clonotype was recovered from a human donor in good health. Some clones in this sample may be carry-over from other donors' samples. Sample: memory CD8+ T cells from blood. V is TRBV7-9 and J is TRBJ2-1; TCRdb proposes TRBD1, but this gene call is untestable without DNA. The CDR3 is CASSPQGDGGAYNEQFF.